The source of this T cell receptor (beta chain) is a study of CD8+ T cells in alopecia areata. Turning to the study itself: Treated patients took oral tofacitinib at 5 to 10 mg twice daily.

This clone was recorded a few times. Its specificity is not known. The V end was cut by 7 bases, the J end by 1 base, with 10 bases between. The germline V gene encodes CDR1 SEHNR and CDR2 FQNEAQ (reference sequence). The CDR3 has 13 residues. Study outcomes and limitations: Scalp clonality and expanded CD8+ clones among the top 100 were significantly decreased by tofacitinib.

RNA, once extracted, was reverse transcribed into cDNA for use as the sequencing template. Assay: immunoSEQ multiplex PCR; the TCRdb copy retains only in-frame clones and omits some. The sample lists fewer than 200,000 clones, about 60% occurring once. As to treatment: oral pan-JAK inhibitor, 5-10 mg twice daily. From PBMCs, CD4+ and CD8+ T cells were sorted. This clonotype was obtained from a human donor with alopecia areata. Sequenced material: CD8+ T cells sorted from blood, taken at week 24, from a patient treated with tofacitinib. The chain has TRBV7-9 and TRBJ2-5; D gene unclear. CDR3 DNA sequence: TGTGCCAGCAACCCTCGGAGCCAAGAGACCCAGTACTTC. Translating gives CASNPRSQETQYF.